A single sample is the source of the 27 T cell receptor beta chains below, sequenced in a study of post-analysis software for immune sequencing data. Notes on the study in general: Patients had higher frequencies than controls of roughly five TRBV segments, including TRBV5-6, TRBV5-1 and TRBV20-1.

These receptors lack a known antigen. TCR beta libraries were prepared from cDNA with unique molecular identifiers. Using its own MiXCR run on the PCR reads, TCRdb lists one record per CDR3 protein. The repertoire holds about 500,000 distinct CDR3 sequences, with around 40% as singletons. The sequencing input was blood. These receptor sequences come from a girl aged 5-17 years with multiple sclerosis.

CDR3 sequence reads: CSVEALARGWAEAFF. CDR3 DNA sequence: TGCAGCGTTGAAGCTTTAGCCAGGGGATGGGCTGAAGCTTTCTTT. This sequence joins TRBV29-1 and TRBJ1-1, with D perhaps TRBD1 (6 bases). CDR1 and CDR2 (germline): SQVTM, ANQGSEA. CDR3 length equals 15 residues. Trimming removed 1 base from V and 6 bases from J, with 18 bases in between.

The genes are TRBV7-9 and TRBJ2-5, with TRBD2 matching 8 bases. The J call may be incorrect, as the DNA end agrees better with TRBJ2-7. Germline V gene lookup returns CDR1 SEHNR and CDR2 FQNEAQ (reference sequence). The CDR3 is made up of 15 amino acids. The CDR3 is CASRDTSGLSYEQYF. CDR3 bases: TGTGCCAGCAGAGATACTAGCGGTCTTTCCTACGAGCAGTACTTC.

The rearrangement links TRBV5-1 to TRBJ2-7; no clear D gene. Germline lookup yields CDR1 SGHRS and CDR2 YFSETQ. CDR3 length: 13 residues. The V end was cut by 4 bases, the J end by 9 bases, with 17 bases between. CDR3 region: CASSLDGNLGQYF. CDR3 coding DNA: TGCGCCAGCAGCCTGGACGGAAACCTGGGGCAGTACTTC.

This clonotype was picked up many times. The chain uses TRBV29-1 and TRBJ2-7; 8 bases line up with TRBD2. Germline V lookup: CDR1 SQVTM, CDR2 ANQGSEA. There are 15 residues in the CDR3. Losses at the gene ends were 6 bases for V and 5 bases for J; bases not matched to a gene: 15. The CDR3 region has the DNA TGCAGCGTCGTCACCCTCCGGCGGGAGGCCCACGAGCAGTACTTC. Translation: CSVVTLRREAHEQYF.

The rearrangement links TRBV7-2 to TRBJ2-5, with TRBD2 matching over 7 bases. With 3 bases clipped from V and 7 bases from J, the junction kept 8 bases outside the gene matches. The length of the CDR3 is 14 residues. Per germline, CDR1 SGHTA and CDR2 FQGNSA. The CDR3 here is CASSFSRGEGTQYF. The CDR3 region has the DNA TGTGCCAGCAGCTTTTCTCGGGGGGAGGGGACCCAGTACTTC.

The chain carries TRBV7-2 and TRBJ2-3; D gene unclear. The length of the CDR3 is 14 residues. Germline lookup yields CDR1 SGHTA and CDR2 FQGNSA. With 6 bases removed from V and 1 base from J, the gap between germline ends came to 11 bases. The CDR3 DNA follows: TGTGCCAGCAGGAAGAGTGGGCGCACAGATACGCAGTATTTT. Protein sequence: CASRKSGRTDTQYF.

This clonotype came up once. The rearrangement uses TRBV27 and TRBJ2-7; D might be TRBD1 (6 bases). Trimming pared 8 bases from V and 7 bases from J, leaving 9 bases between. The CDR3 loop spans 10 amino acids. Germline-derived CDR1 and CDR2 are MNHEY and SMNVEV (reference sequence). In nucleotides, the CDR3 is TGTGCCAGCGGCAGGGGTGAGCAGTACTTC. Its translation: CASGRGEQYF.

This clonotype occurred once. The chain carries TRBV6-2 or TRBV6-3 and TRBJ1-1; perhaps TRBD1 as D (5 bases). CDR1 and CDR2 from the germline V gene are MNHEY and SVGEGT. The CDR3 covers 16 residues. V lost 8 bases, J lost 0 bases, and 19 bases lay in between. CDR3 bases: TGTGCCAGCGGGGCCCGGGACGGAAGAATGAACACTGAAGCTTTCTTT. It yields the protein CASGARDGRMNTEAFF.

The chain has TRBV20-1 and TRBJ2-7; TRBD2 might be the D (6 bases). The last part of the DNA fits TRBJ2-5 better; the J call may be wrong. The CDR3 totals 16 residues. Germline values: CDR1 DFQATT, CDR2 SNEGSKA (reference sequence). CDR3 nucleotide sequence: TGCAGTGCTAGAGGGCGGGACGTCGGAGGGCCGGAGACCCAGTACTTC. Residues: CSARGRDVGGPETQYF.

This clonotype was seen a handful of times. The chain combines TRBV15 with TRBJ2-5; D perhaps matches TRBD1 (6 bases). Germline loops: CDR1 LNHNV, CDR2 YYDKDF (reference sequence). The CDR3 is 12 amino acids. V was shortened by 4 bases and J by 3 bases, with 6 bases between the two germline ends. In nucleotides, the CDR3 is TGTGCCACCAGCAACAGGGAAGAGACCCAGTACTTC. Translating gives CATSNREETQYF.

The J gene is TRBJ1-2, the V gene TRBV7-2, with D possibly matching TRBD1 (6 bases). Trimming pared 2 bases from V and 4 bases from J, leaving 17 bases between. The CDR3 length is 16 residues. The germline CDR1 and CDR2 sequences are SGHTA and FQGNSA. The CDR3 sequence: CASSLQTGIPLYGYTF. The CDR3 DNA follows: TGTGCCAGCAGCTTACAAACAGGGATACCTCTCTATGGCTACACCTTC.

Concerning this clonotype itself: The junction departs from the called germline gene at one end, perhaps through a read error. In nucleotides, the CDR3 is TGTGTCAGCAGTGAAGACGAGGTAAACTCCTACGAGCAGTACTTC. Translation gives CVSSEDEVNSYEQYF. The J gene is TRBJ2-7, the V gene TRBV6-1; D is unresolved. CDR3 size: 15 residues. From germline, CDR1 is MNHNS and CDR2 SASEGT.

This clonotype was detected only a few times. Written as DNA, the CDR3 is TGTGCCAGCAGCCAAGGGGAAGGGGCCCTCCACTTT. Encoded protein: CASSQGEGALHF. V usage is TRBV28 and J usage is TRBJ1-6; tentatively, D is TRBD1 (5 bases). The CDR3 runs 12 residues. Trimming cost V 6 bases and J 14 bases, with 14 bases left between them. In germline, CDR1 is MDHEN, CDR2 SYDVKM.

The chain couples TRBV4-1 to TRBJ2-7; TRBD1 is a possible D gene (6 bases). With 4 bases removed from V and 4 bases from J, the gap between germline ends came to 29 bases. CDR1 and CDR2 (germline): MGHRA, YSYEKL. The length of the CDR3 is 19 residues. The CDR3 DNA reads TGCGCCAGCAGCCTCCACACCGGGACATCGCCCTTCTCGCTTTACGAGCAGTACTTC. It is translated as CASSLHTGTSPFSLYEQYF.

This clonotype showed up just once. This rearrangement joins TRBV29-1 to TRBJ1-1, with 11 nucleotides matching TRBD1. This CDR3 comprises 12 residues. V lost 2 bases to trimming and J lost 11 bases; unmatched junction nucleotides: 4. Germline V gene data show CDR1 as SQVTM and CDR2 as ANQGSEA. CDR3 coding DNA: TGCAGCGTTGAACCGGACAGGGGGCTGGCTTTCTTT. This encodes CSVEPDRGLAFF.

The chain combines TRBV29-1 with TRBJ2-7; no clear D gene. This CDR3 comprises 13 residues. Germline V gene lookup returns CDR1 SQVTM and CDR2 ANQGSEA. V lost 3 bases, J lost 1 base, and 10 bases lay in between. CDR3 DNA sequence: TGCAGCGTTGAGAAGGACGGATCCTACGAGCAGTACTTC. Translation: CSVEKDGSYEQYF.

The chain is built from TRBV7-9 and TRBJ2-1; the match to TRBD2 covers 9 bases. CDR1 is SEHNR, CDR2 FQNEAQ, per germline (reference sequence). The CDR3 has 16 residues. Trimming at V came to 5 bases and at J to 2 bases, leaving 7 bases not matched to a gene. CDR3 sequence (DNA): TGTGCCAGCAGCCGACGCTCTAGCGGGGCCTACAATGAGCAGTTCTTC. This gives the protein CASSRRSSGAYNEQFF.

V usage is TRBV27 and J usage is TRBJ1-2; D gene unclear. Germline lookup yields CDR1 MNHEY and CDR2 SMNVEV (reference sequence). V was trimmed by 3 bases and J by 1 base, leaving 12 bases between them. The CDR3 spans 15 residues. CDR3 amino acids: CASSLDRGLNYGYTF. The CDR3 DNA follows: TGTGCCAGCAGTTTGGACCGAGGACTTAACTATGGCTACACCTTC.

The CDR3 here is CASSRGRPNDYEKLFF. Here the CDR3 DNA reads TGCGCCAGCAGCCGGGGACGACCCAATGATTATGAAAAACTGTTTTTT. The chain links TRBV4-3 to TRBJ1-4; perhaps TRBD1 as D (5 bases). This CDR3 is 16 amino acids long. The V gene lost 4 bases and the J gene lost 6 bases, with 18 bases spanning the gap. Germline V gene data show CDR1 as LGHNA and CDR2 as YSLEER.

The chain is built from TRBV4-1 and TRBJ1-4; D is unclear. The V end was cut by 1 base, the J end by 3 bases, with 9 bases between. Per the germline V gene, CDR1 is MGHRA and CDR2 is YSYEKL. The CDR3 extends over 15 amino acids. The CDR3 sequence: CASSQGGKPNEKLFF. The CDR3 nucleotides read TGCGCCAGCAGCCAAGGTGGGAAACCTAATGAAAAACTGTTTTTT.

This clonotype was detected a few times. In DNA, the CDR3 is TGTGCCAGCAGCTCGGGAGGACAGAGATACTACGAGCAGTACTTC. It encodes CASSSGGQRYYEQYF. The gene calls are TRBV7-2 and TRBJ2-7; D may be TRBD2 (7 bases). CDR1 and CDR2 from the germline V gene are SGHTA and FQGNSA. Trimming removed 4 bases from V and 3 bases from J, with 16 bases in between. This CDR3 spans 15 amino acids.

J is TRBJ2-3 and V is TRBV11-2; unclear D gene. The CDR3 is 18 amino acids. CDR1 is SGHAT, CDR2 FQNNGV, per germline. Trimming removed 4 bases at V and 1 base at J, with 21 bases between. CDR3 nucleotides: TGTGCCAGCAGCTCCATGACCCCGGATTCCTGGCGCACAGATACGCAGTATTTT. Translating gives CASSSMTPDSWRTDTQYF.

This clonotype was found a few times. The chain employs TRBV5-1 and TRBJ2-6; TRBD2 matches 9 bases. J was trimmed by 1 base and V by 0 bases; bases with no gene match: 2. Germline CDR1 SGHRS, CDR2 YFSETQ. The CDR3 is made up of 17 amino acids. Here the CDR3 reads CASSLGLAGSGANVLTF. CDR3 nucleotides: TGCGCCAGCAGCTTGGGGCTAGCGGGGTCTGGGGCCAACGTCCTGACTTTC.

The chain combines TRBV5-1 with TRBJ2-5; 9 bases map to TRBD2. Germline lookup yields CDR1 SGHRS and CDR2 YFSETQ. Trimming took 5 bases from V and 3 from J; bases not matched to a gene: 5. This CDR3 is 14 amino acids long. In DNA, the CDR3 is TGCGCCAGCAGGCCCCTAGCGGGGAAAGAGACCCAGTACTTC. Its translation is CASRPLAGKETQYF. The whole variable domain, filled in from reference TRBV5-1 and TRBJ2-5, reads KAGVTQTPRYLIKTRGQQVTLSCSPISGHRSVSWYQQTPGQGLQFLFEYFSETQRNKGNFPGRFSGRQFSNSRSEMNVSTLELGDSALYLCASRPLAGKETQYFGPGTRLLVL.

V gene TRBV7-2 combines with J gene TRBJ2-3; no firm D call. Trimming took 0 bases from V and 4 from J, leaving 8 bases between them. Germline CDR1 SGHTA, CDR2 FQGNSA. CDR3 length: 14 amino acids. CDR3 DNA sequence: TGTGCCAGCAGCTTAGCGACCAGACCAGATACGCAGTATTTT. Residues: CASSLATRPDTQYF. Based on the CDR3 plus reference TRBV7-2 and TRBJ2-3, the full variable domain is GAGVSQSPSNKVTEKGKDVELRCDPISGHTALYWYRQSLGQGLEFLIYFQGNSAPDKSGLPSDRFSAERTGGSVSTLTIQRTQQEDSAVYLCASSLATRPDTQYFGPGTRLTVL.

The V gene is TRBV28, the J gene TRBJ2-4, with 12 nucleotides matching TRBD2. Trimming cost V 6 bases and J 9 bases; bases outside gene matches: 12. CDR1 MDHEN and CDR2 SYDVKM come from the germline V gene. The CDR3 totals 16 residues. The CDR3 loop reads CASSLAGGLGKGIQYF. CDR3 in DNA: TGTGCCAGCAGCCTAGCGGGAGGGCTCGGTAAGGGCATTCAGTACTTC.

The chain employs TRBV24-1 and TRBJ2-1; D might be TRBD1 (6 bases). The germline gives CDR1 KGHDR, CDR2 SFDVKD. Trimming took off 9 bases at V and 4 bases at J, with 15 bases between the two ends. The CDR3 length is 14 residues. The CDR3 reads CATAGTSRYNEQFF. CDR3 sequence (DNA): TGTGCCACCGCCGGGACAAGTCGGTACAATGAGCAGTTCTTC.